This T cell receptor (beta chain) was sequenced in a study of cytomegalovirus exposure and HLA in healthy donors. General study findings and limits: It was reported that the classifier diagnosed cytomegalovirus status with high specificity and sensitivity in both the original and validation cohorts. Most TCRs appeared rarely, but some public TCRs recurred in many donors.

As for this clone: Its antigen is as yet unknown.

The donors formed part of the roughly 120-subject validation cohort, distinct from the approximately 670-subject first cohort. Sequenced by immunoSEQ multiplex PCR; TCRdb stores in-frame clones only, minus some. The sample records hundreds of thousands of clones, more than 75% being singletons. Sequencing was performed on PBMCs. The source is a woman younger than 30 in good health and CMV-seropositive.

In DNA form, the CDR3 reads TGTGCCAGTAGAGCCCACAGCGGGGGCGCCTACGAGCAGTACTTC. Protein sequence: CASRAHSGGAYEQYF. The chain links TRBV19 to TRBJ2-7, with 8 bases that match TRBD2. J gave up 2 bases and V 6 bases, and 9 bases lay outside the gene matches. Germline CDR1 reads LNHDA; CDR2 reads SQIVND (reference sequence). This CDR3 region has 15 residues.